This is a list of T cell receptor beta chains from one sample in a study of CD8 T cells in ankylosing spondylitis. TCRdb recomputed calls from the 5' RACE reads with MiXCR, one row per CDR3 protein. In the table there are approximately 350,000 distinct CDR3 sequences, 20% to 25% of which are singletons. The specimen was blood, either unsorted or a sorted T cell fraction (not recorded which). These receptors were taken from a male donor with ankylosing spondylitis or in good health (not recorded which). Each CDR3 is given with its conserved first and last residue. The D gene is left open where the match is weak. Clone size is given for some rows only: seen once, a few or many times, or a class if the clone is expanded.

V gene,J gene,clone size,D gene,CDR3 DNA,CDR3 protein
TRBV24-1,TRBJ2-1,few,TRBD1,TGTGCCACCAGTGACAAACTTACAGGGGGGTACGGTGAGCAGTTCTTC,CATSDKLTGGYGEQFF
TRBV29-1,TRBJ1-5,few,NA,TGCAGCGTGGGGGTAGGAGGGTACAATCAGCCCCAGCATTTT,CSVGVGGYNQPQHF
TRBV7-9,TRBJ2-3,NA,NA,TGTGCCAGCAGCCCTGATGACTATCGCACAGATACGCAGTATTTT,CASSPDDYRTDTQYF
TRBV9,TRBJ2-3,NA,TRBD2,TGTGCCAGCAGCTCCGGGACTAGCGGGTCCACTTATCGGTATTTT,CASSSGTSGSTYRYF
TRBV20-1,TRBJ1-5,few,NA,TGCAGTGCTAGAGATAATTGGACCCAGCCCCAGCATTTT,CSARDNWTQPQHF
TRBV10-3,TRBJ2-3,few,TRBD2,TGTGCCATCGGGGAAGGGAGCGGGGGGAGCACAGATACGCAGTATTTT,CAIGEGSGGSTDTQYF
TRBV9,TRBJ2-1,NA,NA,TGTGCCAGCAGCGTAGGGAAGTGGTTAGGGGGCTACAATGAGCAGTTCTTC,CASSVGKWLGGYNEQFF
TRBV4-1,TRBJ2-7,few,NA,TGCGCCAGCAGCCAAGAAACGAGGGCCAGCTACGAGCAGTACTTC,CASSQETRASYEQYF
TRBV11-2,TRBJ2-3,NA,TRBD1,TGTGCCAGCAGCCCTGGGACAGGGGAGACAGATACGCAGTATTTT,CASSPGTGETDTQYF
TRBV27,TRBJ2-3,few,TRBD1,TGTGCCAGCAGTTTAGGGACAGACACAGATACGCAGTATTTT,CASSLGTDTDTQYF
TRBV29-1,TRBJ2-6,few,NA,TGCAGCGTTACGATATGGACGGGCTCTGGGGCCAACGTCCTGACTTTC,CSVTIWTGSGANVLTF
TRBV12-3/TRBV12-4,TRBJ2-3,few,TRBD2,TGTGCCAGCAGCTATACTAGCGGGGTGGGAGATACGCAGTATTTT,CASSYTSGVGDTQYF
TRBV20-1,TRBJ1-2,few,TRBD1,TGCAGTGCTAGAGATCATAAGACAGGGATTATTAACTATGGCTACACCTTC,CSARDHKTGIINYGYTF
TRBV29-1,TRBJ2-2,few,TRBD1,TGCAGCGTACAGGGGAACGGGGAGCTGTTTTTT,CSVQGNGELFF
TRBV28,TRBJ2-7,few,TRBD1,TGTGCCAGCACCGGGACAGGGGTTGAGGAGCAGTACTTC,CASTGTGVEEQYF
TRBV4-1,TRBJ2-7,NA,NA,TGCGCCAGCAGCCAAGATCTAGCACTCACCTACGAGCAGTACTTC,CASSQDLALTYEQYF
TRBV30,TRBJ2-7,NA,NA,TGTGCCTGGAGTGTCTATAGGGTAGAGGAGCAGTACTTC,CAWSVYRVEEQYF
TRBV6-5,TRBJ2-7,NA,NA,TGTGCCAGCAGTTACTCGATGGTACCCCCGTACGAGCAGTACTTC,CASSYSMVPPYEQYF
TRBV5-1,TRBJ1-5,many,NA,TGCGCCAGCAGCCTCTCCGATCCCCATCAGCCCCAGCATTTT,CASSLSDPHQPQHF
TRBV29-1,TRBJ2-1,few,NA,TGCAGCGTTCAATCGGTAGGCTTGGGATATAGTCGGTTCTTC,CSVQSVGLGYSRFF
TRBV6-1,TRBJ1-2,NA,NA,TGTGCCAGCAGTGAATTCGAGGGGAACTATGGCTACACCTTC,CASSEFEGNYGYTF
TRBV6-6,TRBJ2-5,few,NA,TGTGCCAGCTGGGGGGGCCTGGAGACCCAGTACTTC,CASWGGLETQYF
TRBV27,TRBJ2-7,NA,NA,TGTGCCAGCAGTTTATCGGAAGCCGGCTACGAGCAGTACTTC,CASSLSEAGYEQYF
TRBV4-1,TRBJ2-1,few,NA,TGCGCCAGCAGCCAAGACAGTCCGGGACTGGGTGAGCAGTTCTTC,CASSQDSPGLGEQFF
TRBV12-3/TRBV12-4,TRBJ2-5,many,NA,TGTGCCAGCAGTGAGACTTTCCAAGAGACCCAGTACTTC,CASSETFQETQYF
TRBV6-5,TRBJ2-6,NA,NA,TGTGCCAGCAGTTACTCAGAGGGGACGGGGGCCAACGTCCTGACTTTC,CASSYSEGTGANVLTF